This paragraph reports one T cell receptor (beta chain). This clone was found a few times. Its antigen target is currently unknown. Qualities for individual bases were not recorded, and no much larger clone is one base off. For sequencing of the TCRbeta CDR3 region, genomic DNA was extracted from the sorted cells. TCRbeta CDR3 regions were sequenced using the immunoSEQ Assay. Entries here come from immuneACCESS through TCRdb and include only in-frame sequences with V and J called. Some clones fail to appear in such tables; in the studies checked, an unresolved V gene covers under half of the shortfall, and the cause of the remainder is unknown. This sample gives around 62,000 clones in total; 70% to 85% of them show up just once. The ten largest clones capture roughly 2.3% of the sample. This specimen belongs to a study of OX40 agonist ivuxolimab in advanced cancers. A note on the overall study: Ivuxolimab, which targeted the costimulatory receptor OX40 (CD134), was an agonistic, fully human IgG2 monoclonal antibody. Intravenous ivuxolimab was administered to patients every 2 weeks at six dose levels: 0.01, 0.1, 0.3, 1.5, 3 and 10 mg/kg. Of the roughly 52 patients in dose escalation, some 20 had hepatocellular carcinoma, about 15 had melanoma, 9 had renal cell carcinoma and 9 had head and neck cancer. A male proportion of roughly 80% and a mean age of approximately 62 years, ranging from 23 to 79, were recorded for the dose-escalation cohort. Patients were allowed to have had prior anti-PD-1, anti-PD-L1 or anti-CTLA-4 therapy, and roughly two fifths of the dose-escalation patients had been treated with checkpoint inhibitors. Three dose-escalation patients achieved partial responses, one with hepatocellular carcinoma and two with cutaneous melanoma. The point of sequencing TCRbeta in the periphery was to test whether ivuxolimab changed TCR sequence diversity and drove clonal T-cell expansion. The paper covers the monotherapy dose-escalation part of the phase I ivuxolimab trial, which included N of about 51 patients.

The trial excluded patients who had a history of autoimmune disease or were on systemic immunosuppression. Peripheral blood for TCR sequencing was drawn from every dose cohort at baseline, at cycle 4 day 1 and at cycle 7 day 1. Samples came from an open-label, multicenter, first-in-human phase I dose-escalation trial of ivuxolimab. The trial enrolled adults with locally advanced or metastatic head and neck squamous cell, hepatocellular, melanoma or renal cell carcinoma. Before TCR sequencing, CD4+ T cells and CD8+ T cells were sorted from peripheral blood as separate populations. The research as a whole found: At doses from 0.1 to 3.0 mg/kg, clonal expansion was seen in both CD4+ and CD8+ blood T cells between baseline and week 6. Low levels of normalized T-cell clonal expansion were also seen in some patients who did not respond. Partial responders in the 0.1-3.0 mg/kg groups had among the lowest normalized peripheral clonal expansion, especially among CD8+ T cells. After ivuxolimab, CD8+ T cells had more expanded clones than CD4+ T cells on average. Antigen specificity was not determined for the clonally expanded peripheral T cells.

CDR1 SNHLY and CDR2 FYNNEI are derived from the germline V gene. The CDR3, from cysteine to phenylalanine, totals 16 residues. Only the CDR3 part of the read is kept: 48 bases, read in frame from the first base. Trimming takes 3 bases from V and 6 bases from J, and the germline ends sit 20 bases apart. The origin of this receptor is an adult with an advanced solid tumor such as melanoma, head and neck, liver or kidney cancer. This material consisted of CD4+ or CD8+ T cells sorted from blood, taken in a trial of the OX40 agonist ivuxolimab. Here the chain combines TRBV2 and TRBJ1-2; no D segment can be confidently identified. The sequence in DNA is TGTGCCAGCAGTGATTTGCTTACGGGCAAGGATGATGGCTACACCTTC. Its protein reads: CASSDLLTGKDDGYTF.